The following is a TCR beta chain sequence with its context. Its antigen remains unidentified. This specimen belongs to a study of blood T cells in healthy people across ages. The extraction recovered at least 5 micrograms of total RNA per sample. Study conclusions and caveats: With donor CMV status unknown, expanded clonotype changes were possibly confounded. Unsorted PBMCs ruled out conclusive naive versus antigen-experienced comparison. Naive CD4+ cells and diversity were both higher in long-lived donors than in aged donors.

Sample-barcoded 5' priming and a J-beta primer mix drove a second PCR of roughly 7 to 11 cycles. TCRdb fed the 5' RACE reads into MiXCR, producing one record per CDR3 protein. Of fewer than 900,000 distinct CDR3 sequences in the sample, 40% to 45% were seen once. Trimming at V came to 4 bases and at J to 5 bases, leaving 5 bases not matched to a gene. CDR3 length: 14 residues. The chain links TRBV12-3 or TRBV12-4 to TRBJ2-7, with 10 bases aligning to TRBD2. Material for sequencing was blood. The origin of this receptor is a woman in her fifties or sixties in good health. CDR3 in amino acids: CASSSAGGADEQYF. The CDR3 DNA reads as TGTGCCAGCAGTTCAGCGGGAGGGGCGGACGAGCAGTACTTC.